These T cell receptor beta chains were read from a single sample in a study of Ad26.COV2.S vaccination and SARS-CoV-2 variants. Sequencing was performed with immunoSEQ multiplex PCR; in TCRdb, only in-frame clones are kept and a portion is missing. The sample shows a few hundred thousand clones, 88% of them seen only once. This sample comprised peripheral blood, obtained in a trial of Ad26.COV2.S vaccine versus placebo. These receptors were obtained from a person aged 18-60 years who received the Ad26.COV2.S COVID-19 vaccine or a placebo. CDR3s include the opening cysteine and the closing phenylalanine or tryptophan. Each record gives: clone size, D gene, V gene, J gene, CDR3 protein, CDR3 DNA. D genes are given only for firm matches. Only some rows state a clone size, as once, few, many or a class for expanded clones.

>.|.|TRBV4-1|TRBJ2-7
CASSQVQAAGEQYF
TGCGCCAGCAGCCAAGTTCAGGCCGCAGGAGAGCAGTACTTC
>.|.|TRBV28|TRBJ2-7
CASSNRRRGGHWYEQYF
TGTGCCAGCAGTAATAGGAGACGTGGGGGGCACTGGTACGAGCAGTACTTC
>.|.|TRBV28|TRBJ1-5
CASTKYSNQPQHF
TGTGCCAGCACTAAATATAGCAATCAGCCCCAGCATTTT
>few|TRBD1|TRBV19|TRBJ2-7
CASSFRGQVMGIGYEQYF
TGTGCCAGTAGTTTTCGTGGACAGGTGATGGGTATCGGGTACGAGCAGTACTTC
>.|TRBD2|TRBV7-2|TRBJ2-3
CASSSRGPRGGRTDTQYF
TGTGCCAGCAGCTCGCGGGGTCCACGGGGGGGCAGAACAGATACGCAGTATTTT
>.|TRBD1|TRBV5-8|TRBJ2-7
CASSTKQGFHYEQYF
TGTGCCAGCAGCACTAAACAGGGGTTTCACTACGAGCAGTACTTC
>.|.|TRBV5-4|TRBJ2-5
CASSLDASRGETQYF
TGTGCCAGCAGCTTGGACGCTAGCCGTGGGGAGACCCAGTACTTC
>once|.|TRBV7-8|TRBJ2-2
CASSLASGSNTGELFF
TGTGCCAGCAGCTTAGCATCAGGGTCGAACACCGGGGAGCTGTTTTTT
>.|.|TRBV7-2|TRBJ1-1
CASSLGGYGAFF
TGTGCCAGCAGCTTAGGTGGGTACGGAGCTTTCTTT
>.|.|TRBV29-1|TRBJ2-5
CSVGGGGQETQYF
TGCAGCGTTGGGGGGGGCGGTCAAGAGACCCAGTACTTC
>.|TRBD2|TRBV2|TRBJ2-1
CASSDLAGIYNEQFF
TGTGCCAGCAGTGATCTAGCGGGGATATACAATGAGCAGTTCTTC
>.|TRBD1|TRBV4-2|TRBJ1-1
CASSPERGQSLTEAFF
TGTGCCAGCAGCCCCGAAAGGGGACAGAGTTTGACTGAAGCTTTCTTT
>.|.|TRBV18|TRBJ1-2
CASSPPNYGYTF
TGTGCCAGCTCACCACCCAACTATGGCTACACCTTC
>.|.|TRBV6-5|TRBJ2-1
CASRKGDRTYNEQFF
TGTGCCAGCAGGAAAGGGGATAGGACTTACAATGAGCAGTTCTTC
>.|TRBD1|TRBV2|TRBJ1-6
CASSRQGHSPLHF
TGTGCCAGCAGTAGACAGGGTCACTCACCCCTCCACTTT
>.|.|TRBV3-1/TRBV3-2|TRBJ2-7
CASSPTQGLPYEQYF
TGTGCCAGCAGCCCTACCCAGGGACTTCCCTACGAGCAGTACTTC
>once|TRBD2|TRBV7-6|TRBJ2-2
CASSLKGLAGGWSRVTGELFF
TGTGCCAGCAGCCTGAAGGGACTAGCGGGGGGTTGGAGCAGGGTCACCGGGGAGCTGTTTTTT
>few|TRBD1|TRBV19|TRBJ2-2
CASSPPLLQGAAAGELFF
TGTGCCAGTAGCCCTCCCCTCCTTCAGGGGGCAGCAGCGGGGGAGCTGTTTTTT
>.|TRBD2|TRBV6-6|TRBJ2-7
CASSYPGGELGQYF
TGTGCCAGCAGTTACCCGGGGGGGGAGTTGGGGCAGTACTTC
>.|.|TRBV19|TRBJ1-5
CASSILGDGNQPQHF
TGTGCCAGTAGTATATTAGGGGATGGCAATCAGCCCCAGCATTTT
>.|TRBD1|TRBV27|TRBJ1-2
CASTSGTGRNYGYTF
TGTGCCAGTACGTCCGGGACAGGGCGTAACTATGGCTACACCTTC
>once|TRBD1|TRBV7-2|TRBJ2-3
CASSLDRGHDTQYF
TGTGCCAGCAGCCTCGACAGGGGACATGATACGCAGTATTTT
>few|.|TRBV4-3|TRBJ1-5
CASSQDPGNQPQHF
TGCGCCAGCAGCCAAGACCCGGGCAATCAGCCCCAGCATTTT
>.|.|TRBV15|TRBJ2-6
CATSRDDSGANVLTF
TGTGCCACCAGCAGAGATGACTCTGGGGCCAACGTCCTGACTTTC
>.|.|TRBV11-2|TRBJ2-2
CASRKLLIRGDTGELFF
TGTGCCAGCAGAAAGCTTCTCATCCGGGGAGACACCGGGGAGCTGTTTTTT
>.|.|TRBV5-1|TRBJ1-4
CASSFTGIMTTNEKLFF
TGCGCCAGCAGCTTCACAGGGATCATGACAACTAATGAAAAACTGTTTTTT
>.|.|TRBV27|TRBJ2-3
CASSFGSTDTQYF
TGTGCCAGCAGTTTCGGTAGCACAGATACGCAGTATTTT
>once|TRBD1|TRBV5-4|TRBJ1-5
CASNKITGTGVDQPQHF
TGTGCCAGCAACAAAATAACCGGGACAGGGGTAGATCAGCCCCAGCATTTT
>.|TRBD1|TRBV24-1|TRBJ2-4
CATSDRQGAVDIQYF
TGTGCCACCAGTGATCGACAGGGGGCTGTCGACATTCAGTACTTC
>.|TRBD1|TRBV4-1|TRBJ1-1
CASSQGPGTAWGAFF
TGCGCCAGCAGCCAAGGCCCCGGGACAGCCTGGGGAGCTTTCTTT
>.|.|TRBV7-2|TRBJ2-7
CASSQRLASYEQYF
TGTGCCAGCAGCCAAAGGCTAGCGTCCTACGAGCAGTACTTC
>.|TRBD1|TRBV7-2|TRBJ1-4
CASSPQGALNEKLFF
TGTGCCAGCAGCCCGCAGGGGGCACTGAATGAAAAACTGTTTTTT
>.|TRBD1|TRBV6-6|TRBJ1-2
CASSRLGGAGYTF
TGTGCCAGCAGTCGCCTAGGGGGCGCGGGCTACACCTTC
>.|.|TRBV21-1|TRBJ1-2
CASSEPDGHYGYTF
TGTGCCAGCAGCGAACCGGACGGGCACTATGGCTACACCTTC
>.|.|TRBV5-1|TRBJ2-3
CASSQQGHPDTQYF
TGCGCCAGCAGCCAACAGGGTCATCCAGATACGCAGTATTTT
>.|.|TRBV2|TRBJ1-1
CASSEGGSNTEAFF
TGTGCCAGCAGTGAAGGCGGCTCAAACACTGAAGCTTTCTTT
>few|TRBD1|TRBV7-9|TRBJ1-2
CASSFGQANYGYTF
TGTGCCAGCAGCTTCGGACAGGCTAACTATGGCTACACCTTC
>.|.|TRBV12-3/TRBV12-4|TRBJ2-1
CASSLGLGEQFF
TGTGCCAGCAGTTTAGGCCTCGGTGAGCAGTTCTTC
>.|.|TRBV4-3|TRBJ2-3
CASSQDVGADTQYF
TGCGCCAGCAGCCAAGATGTTGGGGCAGATACGCAGTATTTT
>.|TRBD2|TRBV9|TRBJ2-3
CASSPGTSGGAWSDTQYF
TGTGCCAGCAGCCCGGGGACTAGCGGGGGGGCCTGGTCAGATACGCAGTATTTT
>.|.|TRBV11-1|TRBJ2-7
CASSLDRGYEQYF
TGTGCCAGCAGCTTAGATCGAGGGTACGAGCAGTACTTC
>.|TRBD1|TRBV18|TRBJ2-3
CASSARTGDGVTQYF
TGTGCCAGCTCAGCGCGGACAGGGGACGGGGTTACGCAGTATTTT
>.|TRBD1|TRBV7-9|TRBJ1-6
CASSLFPGQINSPLHF
TGTGCCAGCAGCTTATTTCCGGGACAGATTAATTCACCCCTCCACTTT
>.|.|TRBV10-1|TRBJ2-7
CASSGGHGAYEQYF
TGCGCCAGCAGTGGGGGACACGGTGCTTACGAGCAGTACTTC
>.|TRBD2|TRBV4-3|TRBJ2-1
CASSQGVAGANYNEQFF
TGCGCCAGCAGCCAAGGGGTAGCGGGGGCAAACTACAATGAGCAGTTCTTC
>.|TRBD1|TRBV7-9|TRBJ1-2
CASSNFDRGGGGYTF
TGTGCCAGCAGCAACTTCGACAGGGGAGGAGGTGGCTACACCTTC
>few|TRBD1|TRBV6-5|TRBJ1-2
CASWDRVGYTF
TGTGCCAGTTGGGACAGGGTTGGCTACACCTTC
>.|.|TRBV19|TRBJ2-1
CASRPEQFF
TGTGCCAGTAGGCCTGAGCAGTTCTTC
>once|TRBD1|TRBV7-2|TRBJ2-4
CASSRDRGNSKNIQYF
TGTGCCAGCAGCCGGGACAGGGGGAATAGCAAAAACATTCAGTACTTC
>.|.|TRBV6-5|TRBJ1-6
CASSYVGGTNNSPLHF
TGTGCCAGCAGTTACGTCGGCGGGACGAATAATTCACCCCTCCACTTT